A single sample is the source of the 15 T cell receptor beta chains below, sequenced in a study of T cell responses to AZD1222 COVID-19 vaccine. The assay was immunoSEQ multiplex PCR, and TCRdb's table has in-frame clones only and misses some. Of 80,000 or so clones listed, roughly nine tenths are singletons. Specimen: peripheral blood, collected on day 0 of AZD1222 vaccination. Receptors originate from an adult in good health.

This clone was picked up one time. Here the CDR3 reads CASSITGNNQPQHF. CDR3 sequence (DNA): TGTGCCAGCAGTATAACAGGGAACAATCAGCCCCAGCATTTT. The chain has TRBV2 and TRBJ1-5; possible D gene TRBD1, 6 bases. The CDR3 extends over 14 amino acids. V shed 5 bases and J shed 3 bases, with 11 bases lying between them. The germline V gene encodes CDR1 SNHLY and CDR2 FYNNEI.

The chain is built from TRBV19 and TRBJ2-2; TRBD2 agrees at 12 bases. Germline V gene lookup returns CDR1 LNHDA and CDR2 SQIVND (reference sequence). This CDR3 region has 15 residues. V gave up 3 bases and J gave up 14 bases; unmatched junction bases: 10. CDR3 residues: CASSIQTSGRGALFF. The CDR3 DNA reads TGTGCCAGTAGTATTCAGACTAGCGGGAGAGGAGCTCTGTTTTTT.

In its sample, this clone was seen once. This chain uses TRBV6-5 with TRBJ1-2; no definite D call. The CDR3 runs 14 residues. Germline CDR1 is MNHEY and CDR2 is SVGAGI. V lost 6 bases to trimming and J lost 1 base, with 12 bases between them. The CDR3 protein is CASRPDRINYGYTF. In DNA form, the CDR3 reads TGTGCCAGCAGGCCCGACCGGATTAACTATGGCTACACCTTC.

The CDR3 spells CASSFEQGTEAFF. As DNA, the CDR3 is TGTGCCAGCAGCTTTGAACAGGGTACTGAAGCTTTCTTT. The J gene is TRBJ1-1, the V gene TRBV7-9; D is perhaps TRBD1 (6 bases). CDR3 length equals 13 residues. Trimming took off 3 bases at V and 5 bases at J, with 10 bases between the two ends. Germline V CDR1 and CDR2: SEHNR, FQNEAQ (reference sequence).

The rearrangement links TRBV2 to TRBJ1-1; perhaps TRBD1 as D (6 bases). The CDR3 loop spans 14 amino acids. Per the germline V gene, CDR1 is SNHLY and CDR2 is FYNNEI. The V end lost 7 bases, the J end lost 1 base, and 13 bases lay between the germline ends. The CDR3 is CASILQGRNTEAFF. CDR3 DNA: TGTGCCAGCATTTTACAGGGAAGGAACACTGAAGCTTTCTTT.

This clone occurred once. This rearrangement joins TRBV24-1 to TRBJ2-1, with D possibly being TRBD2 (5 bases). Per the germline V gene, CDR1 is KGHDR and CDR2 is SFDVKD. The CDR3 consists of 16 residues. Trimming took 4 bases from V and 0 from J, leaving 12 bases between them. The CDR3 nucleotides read TGTGCCACCAGTGACGGTAGCGCCAACTCCTACAATGAGCAGTTCTTC. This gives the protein CATSDGSANSYNEQFF.

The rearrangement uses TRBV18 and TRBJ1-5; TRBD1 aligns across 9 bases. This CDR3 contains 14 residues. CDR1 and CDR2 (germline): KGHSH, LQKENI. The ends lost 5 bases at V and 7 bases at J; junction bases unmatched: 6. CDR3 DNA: TGTGCCAGCTCATCGACAGGGGGTGCGCAGCCCCAGCATTTT. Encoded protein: CASSSTGGAQPQHF.

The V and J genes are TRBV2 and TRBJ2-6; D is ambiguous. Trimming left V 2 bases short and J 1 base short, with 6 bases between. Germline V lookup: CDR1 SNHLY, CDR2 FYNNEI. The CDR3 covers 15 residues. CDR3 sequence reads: CASSERISGANVLTF. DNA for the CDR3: TGTGCCAGCAGTGAAAGGATTTCTGGGGCCAACGTCCTGACTTTC.

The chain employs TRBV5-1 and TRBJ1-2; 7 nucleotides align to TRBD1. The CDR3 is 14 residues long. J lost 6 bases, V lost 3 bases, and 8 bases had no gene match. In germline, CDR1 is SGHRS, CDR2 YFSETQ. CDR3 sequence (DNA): TGCGCCAGCAGCTGGGGGGGACAGACAGATGGCTACACCTTC. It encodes CASSWGGQTDGYTF. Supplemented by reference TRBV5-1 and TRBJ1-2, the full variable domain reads KAGVTQTPRYLIKTRGQQVTLSCSPISGHRSVSWYQQTPGQGLQFLFEYFSETQRNKGNFPGRFSGRQFSNSRSEMNVSTLELGDSALYLCASSWGGQTDGYTFGSGTRLTVV.

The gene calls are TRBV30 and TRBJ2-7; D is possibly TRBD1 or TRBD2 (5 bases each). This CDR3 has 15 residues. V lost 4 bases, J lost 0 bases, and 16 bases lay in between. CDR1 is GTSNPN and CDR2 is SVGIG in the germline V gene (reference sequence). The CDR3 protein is CAWIKAGTSSYEQYF. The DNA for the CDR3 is TGTGCCTGGATCAAAGCCGGGACGAGCTCCTACGAGCAGTACTTC.

CDR3 amino acids: CASSLVIGLEQFF. The CDR3 bases are TGTGCCAGCAGCTTAGTTATAGGGCTTGAGCAGTTCTTC. The chain combines TRBV7-8 with TRBJ2-1; D gene ambiguous. V shed 1 base and J shed 9 bases, with 10 bases lying between them. The CDR3 loop spans 13 amino acids. Germline V CDR1 and CDR2: SGHVS, FQNEAQ.

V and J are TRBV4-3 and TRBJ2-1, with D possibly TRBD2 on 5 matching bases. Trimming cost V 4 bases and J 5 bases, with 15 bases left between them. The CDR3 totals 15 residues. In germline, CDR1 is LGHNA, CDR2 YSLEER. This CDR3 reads CASSRVAGQNNEQFF. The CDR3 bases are TGCGCCAGCAGCCGAGTTGCGGGCCAAAACAATGAGCAGTTCTTC.

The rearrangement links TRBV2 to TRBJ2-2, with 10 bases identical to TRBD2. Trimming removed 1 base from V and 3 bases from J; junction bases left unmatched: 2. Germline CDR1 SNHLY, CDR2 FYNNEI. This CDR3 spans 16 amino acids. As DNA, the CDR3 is TGTGCCAGCAGTGAAGGACTAGCGGGCGACACCGGGGAGCTGTTTTTT. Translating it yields CASSEGLAGDTGELFF.

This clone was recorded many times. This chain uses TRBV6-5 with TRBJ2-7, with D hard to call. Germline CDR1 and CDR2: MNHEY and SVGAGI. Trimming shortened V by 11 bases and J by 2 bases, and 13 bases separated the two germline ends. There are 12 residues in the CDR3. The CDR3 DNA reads TGTGCCGAAGTCAGCTGCCCCTACGAGCAGTACTTC. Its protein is CAEVSCPYEQYF.

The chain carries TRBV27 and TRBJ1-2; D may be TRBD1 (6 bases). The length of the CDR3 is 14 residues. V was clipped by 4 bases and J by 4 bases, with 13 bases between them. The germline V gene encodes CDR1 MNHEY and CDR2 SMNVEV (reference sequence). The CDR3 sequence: CASSSQGIGYGYTF. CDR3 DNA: TGTGCCAGCAGTTCCCAGGGGATTGGCTATGGCTACACCTTC.